This TCR beta chain originates from a study of OX40 agonist ivuxolimab in advanced cancers. Here immunoSEQ multiplex PCR was the method, and the copy in TCRdb shows in-frame clones only, minus some. Here the sample spans some 45,000 clones, 80% being singletons. Germline lookup yields CDR1 MDHEN and CDR2 SYDVKM. The CDR3 is 14 amino acids. Trimming took 6 bases from V and 3 from J; bases not matched to a gene: 4. Note on this clone: Its matching antigen is unknown.

Study conclusions and caveats: Antigen specificity remained undetermined for the expanded peripheral T cells.

This chain uses TRBV28 with TRBJ1-5; 8 bases line up with TRBD1. The starting material was CD4+ or CD8+ T cells sorted from blood, obtained in a trial of the OX40 agonist ivuxolimab. This sequence was found in an adult with an advanced solid tumor such as melanoma, head and neck, liver or kidney cancer. The CDR3 protein is CASSRTGNNQPQHF. CDR3 DNA sequence: TGTGCCAGCAGCAGGACAGGGAACAATCAGCCCCAGCATTTT.